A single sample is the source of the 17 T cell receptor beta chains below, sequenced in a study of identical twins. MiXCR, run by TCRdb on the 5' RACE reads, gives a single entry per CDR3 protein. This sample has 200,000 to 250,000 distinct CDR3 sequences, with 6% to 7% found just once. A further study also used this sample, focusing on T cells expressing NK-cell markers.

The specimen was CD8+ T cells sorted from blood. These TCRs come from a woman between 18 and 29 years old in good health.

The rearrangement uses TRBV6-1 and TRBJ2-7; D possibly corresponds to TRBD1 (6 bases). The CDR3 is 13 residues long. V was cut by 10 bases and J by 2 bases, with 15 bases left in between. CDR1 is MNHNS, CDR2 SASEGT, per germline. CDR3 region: CATRGPGPYEQYF. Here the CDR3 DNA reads TGTGCCACCAGGGGACCAGGTCCCTACGAGCAGTACTTC.

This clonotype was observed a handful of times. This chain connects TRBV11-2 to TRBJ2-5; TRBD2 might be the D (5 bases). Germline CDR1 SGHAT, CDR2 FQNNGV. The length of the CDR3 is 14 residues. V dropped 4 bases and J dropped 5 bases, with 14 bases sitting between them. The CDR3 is CASSYGRGLETQYF. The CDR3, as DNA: TGTGCCAGCAGCTACGGACGCGGGTTGGAGACCCAGTACTTC.

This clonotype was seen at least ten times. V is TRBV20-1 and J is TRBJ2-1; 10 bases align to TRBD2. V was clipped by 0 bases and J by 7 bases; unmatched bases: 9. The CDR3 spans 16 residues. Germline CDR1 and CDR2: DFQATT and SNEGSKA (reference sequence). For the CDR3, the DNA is TGCAGTGCTAGAGATCTGGCCAGCGGGAGGGGAAATGAGCAGTTCTTC. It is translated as CSARDLASGRGNEQFF.

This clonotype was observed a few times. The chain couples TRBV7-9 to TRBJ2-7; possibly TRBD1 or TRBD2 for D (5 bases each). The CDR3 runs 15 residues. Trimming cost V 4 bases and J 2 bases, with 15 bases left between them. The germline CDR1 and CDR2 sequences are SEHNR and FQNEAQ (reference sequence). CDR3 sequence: CASSSLGQGAYEQYF. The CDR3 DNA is TGTGCCAGCAGCTCCTTGGGGCAGGGAGCCTACGAGCAGTACTTC. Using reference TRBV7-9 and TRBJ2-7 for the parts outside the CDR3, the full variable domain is DTGVSQNPRHKITKRGQNVTFRCDPISEHNRLYWYRQTLGQGPEFLTYFQNEAQLEKSRLLSDRFSAERPKGSFSTLEIQRTEQGDSAMYLCASSSLGQGAYEQYFGPGTRLTVT.

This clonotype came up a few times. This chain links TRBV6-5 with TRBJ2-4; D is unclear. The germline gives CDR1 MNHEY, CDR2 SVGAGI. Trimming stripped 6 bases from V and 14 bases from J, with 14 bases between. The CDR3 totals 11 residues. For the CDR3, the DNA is TGTGCCAGCAGCTATCAGGATTCGGAGTACTTC. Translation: CASSYQDSEYF.

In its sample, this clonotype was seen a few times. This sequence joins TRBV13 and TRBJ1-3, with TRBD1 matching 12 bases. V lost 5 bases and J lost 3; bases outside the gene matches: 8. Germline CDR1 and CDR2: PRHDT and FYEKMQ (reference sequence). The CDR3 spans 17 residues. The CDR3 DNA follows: TGTGCCAGCAGCCCACCGGGACAGGGGGCTCTTGGAAACACCATATATTTT. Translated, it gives CASSPPGQGALGNTIYF.

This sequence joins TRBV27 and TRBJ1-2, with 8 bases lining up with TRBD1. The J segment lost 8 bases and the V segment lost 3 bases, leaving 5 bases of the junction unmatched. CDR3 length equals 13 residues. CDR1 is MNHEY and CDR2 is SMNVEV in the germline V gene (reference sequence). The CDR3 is CASSFGQGGGYTF. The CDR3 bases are TGTGCCAGCAGTTTTGGACAGGGAGGGGGCTACACCTTC.

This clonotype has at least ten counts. This CDR3 reads CASSLTGTAKLSGANVLTF. CDR3 coding DNA: TGTGCCAGCAGCTTGACGGGCACAGCCAAACTCTCTGGGGCCAACGTCCTGACTTTC. The V and J genes are TRBV11-2 and TRBJ2-6; no definite D call. Trimming pared 3 bases from V and 0 bases from J, leaving 18 bases between. Germline V CDR1 and CDR2: SGHAT, FQNNGV. This CDR3 contains 19 residues.

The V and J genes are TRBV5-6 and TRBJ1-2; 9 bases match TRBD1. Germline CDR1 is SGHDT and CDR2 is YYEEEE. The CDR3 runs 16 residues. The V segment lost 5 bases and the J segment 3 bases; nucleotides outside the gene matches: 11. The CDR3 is CASSTGTGLPHYGYTF. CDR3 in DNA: TGTGCCAGCAGTACCGGGACAGGGTTACCCCACTATGGCTACACCTTC.

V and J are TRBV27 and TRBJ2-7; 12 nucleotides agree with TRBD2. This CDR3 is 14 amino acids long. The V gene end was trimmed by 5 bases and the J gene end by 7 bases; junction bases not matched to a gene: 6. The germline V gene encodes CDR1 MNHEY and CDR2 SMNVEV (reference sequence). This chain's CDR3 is CASSLAGGPREQYF. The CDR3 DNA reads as TGTGCCAGCAGTCTAGCGGGGGGGCCTCGAGAGCAGTACTTC.

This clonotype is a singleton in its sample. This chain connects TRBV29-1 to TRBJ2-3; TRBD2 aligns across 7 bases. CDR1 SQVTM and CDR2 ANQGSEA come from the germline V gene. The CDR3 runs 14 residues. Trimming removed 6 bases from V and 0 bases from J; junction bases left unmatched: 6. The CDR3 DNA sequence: TGCAGCGTAGAAAGCGGGGCTAGCACAGATACGCAGTATTTT. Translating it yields CSVESGASTDTQYF.

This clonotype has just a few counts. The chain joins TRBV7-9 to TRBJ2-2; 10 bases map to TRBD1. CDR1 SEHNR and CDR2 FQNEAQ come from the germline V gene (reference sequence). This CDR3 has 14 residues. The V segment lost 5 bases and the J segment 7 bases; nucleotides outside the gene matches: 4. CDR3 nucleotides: TGTGCCAGCAGCCCAGGGACAGGGGACGGGGAGCTGTTTTTT. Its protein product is CASSPGTGDGELFF.

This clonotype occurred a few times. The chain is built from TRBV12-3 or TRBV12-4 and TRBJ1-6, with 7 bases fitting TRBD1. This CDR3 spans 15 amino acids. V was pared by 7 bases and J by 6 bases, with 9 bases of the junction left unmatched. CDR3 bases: TGTGCCAGCAACAGTGCGGACAGGTTTAATTCACCCCTCCACTTT. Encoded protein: CASNSADRFNSPLHF.

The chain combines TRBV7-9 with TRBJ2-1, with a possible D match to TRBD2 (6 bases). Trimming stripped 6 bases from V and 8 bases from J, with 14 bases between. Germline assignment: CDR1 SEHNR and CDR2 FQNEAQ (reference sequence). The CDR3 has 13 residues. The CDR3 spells CASSPLGGDEQFF. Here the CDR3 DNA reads TGTGCCAGCAGTCCTCTCGGGGGAGATGAGCAGTTCTTC.

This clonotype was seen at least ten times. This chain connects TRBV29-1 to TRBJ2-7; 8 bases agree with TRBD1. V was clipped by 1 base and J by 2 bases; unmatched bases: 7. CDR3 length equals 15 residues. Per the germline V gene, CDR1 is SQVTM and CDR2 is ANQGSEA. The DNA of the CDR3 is TGCAGCGTTGAAGGGAGACAGGGGTCTCCCTACGAGCAGTACTTC. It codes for CSVEGRQGSPYEQYF.

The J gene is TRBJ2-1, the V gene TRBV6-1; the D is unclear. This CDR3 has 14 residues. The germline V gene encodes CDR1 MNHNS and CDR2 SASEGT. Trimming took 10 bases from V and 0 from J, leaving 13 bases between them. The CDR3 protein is CATVPRSSYNEQFF. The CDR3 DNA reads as TGTGCCACCGTCCCCCGGAGCTCCTACAATGAGCAGTTCTTC.

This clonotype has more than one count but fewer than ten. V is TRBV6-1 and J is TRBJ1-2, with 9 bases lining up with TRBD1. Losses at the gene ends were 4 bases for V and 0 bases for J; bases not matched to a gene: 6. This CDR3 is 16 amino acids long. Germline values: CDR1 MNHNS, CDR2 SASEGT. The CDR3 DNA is TGTGCCAGCAGTGCCTATGGGACAGGGACTAACTATGGCTACACCTTC. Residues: CASSAYGTGTNYGYTF.